This T cell receptor beta chain emerged from a study of blood T cell repertoires in COVID-19. Donors were grouped by their self-reported clinical history. Per the authors' pipeline: Estimation of nucleated cell counts was performed using reference gene primer amplification. Method: immunoSEQ multiplex PCR; TCRdb's copy keeps in-frame clones and lacks some. The V and J calls and the clone size are those of that table, but D and trimming were determined from the DNA. In the table there are 200,000 to 250,000 clones, more than 70% of which are singletons. The CDR3 extends over 18 amino acids. The V gene is TRBV21-1, the J gene TRBJ2-7; the DNA was not used to check the table's D call, TRBD1. TRBV21-1 is noted as a pseudogene. Sequenced: PBMCs or T cells enriched from blood (not recorded which). The receptor comes from a woman aged 45-65 years who had recovered from COVID-19. CDR3 coding DNA: TGTGCCAGCAGCAAAAGGTGGTGGCTGCACCGACACTCCTACGAGCAGTACTTC. It specifies CASSKRWWLHRHSYEQYF.